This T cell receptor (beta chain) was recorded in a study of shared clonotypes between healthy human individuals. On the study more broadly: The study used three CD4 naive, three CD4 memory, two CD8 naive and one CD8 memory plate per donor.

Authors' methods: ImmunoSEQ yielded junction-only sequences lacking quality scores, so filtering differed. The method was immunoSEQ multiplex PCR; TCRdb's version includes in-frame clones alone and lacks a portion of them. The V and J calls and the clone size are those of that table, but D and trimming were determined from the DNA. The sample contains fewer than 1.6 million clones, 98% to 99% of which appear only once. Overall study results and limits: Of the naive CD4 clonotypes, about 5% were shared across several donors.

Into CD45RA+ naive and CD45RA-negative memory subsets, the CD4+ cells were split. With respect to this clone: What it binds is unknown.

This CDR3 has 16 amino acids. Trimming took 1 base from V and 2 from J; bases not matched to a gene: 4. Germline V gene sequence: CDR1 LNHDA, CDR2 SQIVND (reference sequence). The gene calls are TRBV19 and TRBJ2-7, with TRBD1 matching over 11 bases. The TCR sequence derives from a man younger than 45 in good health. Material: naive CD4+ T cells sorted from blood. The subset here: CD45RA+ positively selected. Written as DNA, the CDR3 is TGTGCCAGTAGTATAGGGACAGGGGGCGTACCCTACGAGCAGTACTTC. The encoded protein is CASSIGTGGVPYEQYF.